The next 13 T cell receptor beta chains were all read from a single sample in a study of Ad26.COV2.S vaccination and SARS-CoV-2 variants. The sample's treatment: around 19 received Ad26.COV2.S at low or high dose, single or two shots; about 5 received placebo; per-sample allocation not given. All samples were drawn on day 63, counting from the first vaccine or placebo injection. The assay was immunoSEQ multiplex PCR, and TCRdb's table has in-frame clones only and misses some. The sample yields approximately 410,000 clones, around nine tenths seen once. Sample: peripheral blood, taken in a trial of Ad26.COV2.S vaccine versus placebo. The source is a person between 18 and 65 years old who received the Ad26.COV2.S COVID-19 vaccine or a placebo.

The V gene is TRBV6-5, the J gene TRBJ2-7; tentatively, D is TRBD1 (6 bases). With 5 bases removed from V and 2 bases from J, the gap between germline ends came to 10 bases. The CDR3 spans 13 residues. Germline V CDR1 and CDR2: MNHEY, SVGAGI. The CDR3 is CASSPRQAYEQYF. Here the CDR3 DNA reads TGTGCCAGCAGTCCCCGACAGGCCTACGAGCAGTACTTC.

This chain links TRBV18 with TRBJ2-5, with D perhaps matching TRBD1 (6 bases). From germline, CDR1 is KGHSH and CDR2 LQKENI. V was clipped by 3 bases and J by 5 bases, with 13 bases between them. The CDR3 totals 14 residues. The CDR3 reads CASSPGALGETQYF. CDR3 in DNA: TGTGCCAGCTCACCGGGGGCATTGGGGGAGACCCAGTACTTC.

This chain's CDR3 is CASSLVGTGGGLFLGGYTF. As DNA, the CDR3 is TGTGCCAGCAGCTTAGTAGGGACAGGGGGCGGCCTATTCCTTGGAGGCTACACCTTC. The chain couples TRBV7-2 to TRBJ1-2, with 12 bases lining up with TRBD1. The CDR3 length is 19 residues. J was trimmed by 8 bases and V by 1 base; bases with no gene match: 17. Germline V gives CDR1 SGHTA, CDR2 FQGNSA.

The chain combines TRBV6-5 with TRBJ2-7; TRBD2 agrees at 10 bases. After removal of 2 bases from V and 5 bases from J, the junction contained 0 bases not matched to a gene. From germline, CDR1 is MNHEY and CDR2 SVGAGI. The CDR3 covers 13 residues. As DNA, the CDR3 is TGTGCCAGCAGTTACACTAGCGGGGACGAGCAGTACTTC. Protein product: CASSYTSGDEQYF.

The chain carries TRBV6-5 and TRBJ1-6; 8 nucleotides align to TRBD1. V lost 0 bases and J lost 11; bases outside the gene matches: 9. The CDR3 has 16 amino acids. Germline V gives CDR1 MNHEY, CDR2 SVGAGI. Written as DNA, the CDR3 is TGTGCCAGCAGTTACTCGTGGTCAGGGGGCATCACACCCCTCCACTTT. Its translation: CASSYSWSGGITPLHF.

CDR3 amino acids: CASSPGQGIIEQYF. For the CDR3, the DNA is TGCGCCAGCAGCCCCGGACAGGGTATCATCGAGCAGTACTTC. This sequence joins TRBV5-1 and TRBJ2-7; 8 nucleotides match TRBD1. Germline CDR1 reads SGHRS; CDR2 reads YFSETQ. The length of the CDR3 is 14 residues. V lost 4 bases, J lost 6 bases, and 9 bases stayed unmatched.

The rearrangement uses TRBV14 and TRBJ1-4; no clear D. The CDR3 length is 19 residues. Trimming pared 1 base from V and 8 bases from J, leaving 26 bases between. Germline CDR1 reads SGHDN; CDR2 reads FVKESK. CDR3 loop: CASSQVPTWEAHLREKLFF. For the CDR3, the DNA is TGTGCCAGCAGCCAAGTCCCGACCTGGGAGGCCCACCTGCGAGAAAAACTGTTTTTT.

The chain recombines TRBV19 with TRBJ1-1; TRBD1 aligns across 7 bases. CDR1 is LNHDA and CDR2 is SQIVND in the germline V gene (reference sequence). The V gene end was trimmed by 5 bases and the J gene end by 5 bases; junction bases not matched to a gene: 11. The CDR3 has 15 residues. CDR3 loop: CASSLNRGGRTEAFF. In DNA form, the CDR3 reads TGTGCCAGTAGTCTTAACAGGGGCGGGAGAACTGAAGCTTTCTTT.

J is TRBJ2-3 and V is TRBV5-1, with TRBD2 matching over 7 bases. This CDR3 is 16 amino acids long. Unmatched junction bases numbered 10, after V lost 4 bases and J lost 2 bases. The germline gives CDR1 SGHRS, CDR2 YFSETQ. The CDR3 coding sequence is TGCGCCAGCAGCGGGGCCCTGCTAGCGGACACAGATACGCAGTATTTT. Translated, it gives CASSGALLADTDTQYF.

This rearrangement joins TRBV3-1 (or the pseudogene TRBV3-2) to TRBJ2-3; 9 bases are shared with TRBD2. CDR1 is LGHDT and CDR2 is YNNKEL in the germline V gene (reference sequence). Losses at the gene ends were 1 base for V and 0 bases for J; bases not matched to a gene: 11. The CDR3 has 19 amino acids. In DNA form, the CDR3 reads TGTGCCAGCAGCCAAGCGGAGAAGCGGGGGGTTACTAGCACAGATACGCAGTATTTT. As protein: CASSQAEKRGVTSTDTQYF.

The V and J genes are TRBV18 and TRBJ1-5, with TRBD1 identical over 8 bases. The CDR3 totals 23 residues. The junction had 22 bases not matched to a gene; V was cut back by 0 bases and J by 0 bases. Germline assignment: CDR1 KGHSH and CDR2 LQKENI. CDR3 residues: CASSPPQRQVKVRQGHSNQPQHF. The DNA of the CDR3 is TGTGCCAGCTCACCACCGCAGCGACAAGTTAAGGTCCGACAGGGGCATAGCAATCAGCCCCAGCATTTT. Full variable domain (outside the CDR3, taken from reference TRBV18 and TRBJ1-5): NAGVMQNPRHLVRRRGQEARLRCSPMKGHSHVYWYRQLPEEGLKFMVYLQKENIIDESGMPKERFSAEFPKEGPSILRIQQVVRGDSAAYFCASSPPQRQVKVRQGHSNQPQHFGDGTRLSIL.

Only a few counts were recorded for this clone. The rearrangement links TRBV5-4 to TRBJ2-2; the match to TRBD1 covers 8 bases. From germline, CDR1 is SGHNT and CDR2 YYREEE (reference sequence). The V segment lost 4 bases and the J segment 1 base; nucleotides outside the gene matches: 3. The CDR3 covers 15 residues. CDR3 in DNA: TGTGCCAGCAGCCTAGGACAGGGGAACACCGGGGAGCTGTTTTTT. As protein: CASSLGQGNTGELFF. Using reference TRBV5-4 and TRBJ2-2 for the parts outside the CDR3, the full variable domain is ETGVTQSPTHLIKTRGQQVTLRCSSQSGHNTVSWYQQALGQGPQFIFQYYREEENGRGNFPPRFSGLQFPNYSSELNVNALELDDSALYLCASSLGQGNTGELFFGEGSRLTVL.

The chain is built from TRBV27 and TRBJ1-2; 8 bases are a match to TRBD1. Germline lookup yields CDR1 MNHEY and CDR2 SMNVEV (reference sequence). V lost 4 bases, J lost 3 bases, and 1 base stayed unmatched. This CDR3 is 13 amino acids long. CDR3 protein: CASSWGQDYGYTF. CDR3 bases: TGTGCCAGCAGTTGGGGACAGGACTATGGCTACACCTTC.